This T cell receptor (beta chain) emerged from a study of blood T cell repertoires in COVID-19. This clone was recorded at least ten times. Methods used by the authors: Amplification from reference gene primers served as the basis for estimated nucleated cell counts. TCRdb's table, derived via immunoSEQ multiplex PCR, lists solely in-frame clones and lacks some. That table furnishes V, J and clone size, whereas the DNA furnished D and trimming. The table includes some 170,000 clones, about 86% detected once. After removal of 3 bases from V and 5 bases from J, the junction contained 7 bases not matched to a gene. Germline V gene sequence: CDR1 SEHNR, CDR2 FQNEAQ (reference sequence). This CDR3 has 14 residues.

V gene TRBV7-9 combines with J gene TRBJ2-7, with 7 bases that match TRBD1. The specimen sequenced was peripheral blood. This TCR came from a woman aged 80 or older with acute or convalescent COVID-19. The DNA of the CDR3 is TGTGCCAGCAGCTTCCGACAGGGAGTCCACGAGCAGTACTTC. Translating it yields CASSFRQGVHEQYF. Using reference TRBV7-9 and TRBJ2-7 for the parts outside the CDR3, the full variable domain is DTGVSQNPRHKITKRGQNVTFRCDPISEHNRLYWYRQTLGQGPEFLTYFQNEAQLEKSRLLSDRFSAERPKGSFSTLEIQRTEQGDSAMYLCASSFRQGVHEQYFGPGTRLTVT.